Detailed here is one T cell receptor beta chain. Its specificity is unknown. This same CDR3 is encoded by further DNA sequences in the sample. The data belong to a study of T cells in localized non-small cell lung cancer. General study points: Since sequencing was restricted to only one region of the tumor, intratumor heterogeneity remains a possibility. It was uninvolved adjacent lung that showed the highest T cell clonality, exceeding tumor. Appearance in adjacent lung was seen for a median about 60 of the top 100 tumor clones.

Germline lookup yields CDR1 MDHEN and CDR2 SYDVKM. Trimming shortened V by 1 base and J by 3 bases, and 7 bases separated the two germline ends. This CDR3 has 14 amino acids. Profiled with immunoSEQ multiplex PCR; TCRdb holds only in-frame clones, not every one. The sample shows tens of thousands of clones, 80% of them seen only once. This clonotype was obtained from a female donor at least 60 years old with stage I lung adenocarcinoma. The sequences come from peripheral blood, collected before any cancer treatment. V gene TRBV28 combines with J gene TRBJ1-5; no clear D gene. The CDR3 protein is CASSLSGSNQPQHF. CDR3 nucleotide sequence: TGTGCCAGCAGTTTATCTGGGTCCAATCAGCCCCAGCATTTT.